The 19 T cell receptor beta chains below were found in one sample sequenced in a study of T cell changes during pregnancy in multiple sclerosis. Assay used: immunoSEQ multiplex PCR; TCRdb lists only in-frame clones, some missing. The sample has 70,000 to 100,000 clones, 90% to 95% seen once. The sample consisted of peripheral blood, taken in the third trimester of pregnancy. All receptors come from a female donor in good health, enrolled as a control in a pregnancy study.

This chain uses TRBV10-1 with TRBJ2-2; maybe TRBD1 (6 bases). The CDR3 loop spans 17 amino acids. V gave up 6 bases and J gave up 4 bases, with 21 bases separating them. Germline loops: CDR1 WNHNN, CDR2 SYGVQD (reference sequence). The chain's CDR3 is CASSRKPQGSGTGELFF. The CDR3 nucleotides read TGCGCCAGCAGCCGGAAACCACAGGGTTCGGGCACCGGGGAGCTGTTTTTT.

The chain has TRBV7-9 and TRBJ2-7; 9 bases map to TRBD1. The germline V gene has CDR1 SEHNR and CDR2 FQNEAQ (reference sequence). The junction had 10 bases not matched to a gene; V was cut back by 8 bases and J by 5 bases. There are 14 residues in the CDR3. CDR3 sequence reads: CASHTGGGSDEQYF. As DNA, the CDR3 is TGTGCCAGCCATACAGGGGGCGGTTCGGACGAGCAGTACTTC.

CDR3 region: CASSPTSESSDTQYF. In DNA form, the CDR3 reads TGCGCCAGCAGCCCGACTAGCGAGAGTTCAGATACGCAGTATTTT. The chain is built from TRBV5-1 and TRBJ2-3; 8 bases map to TRBD2. Germline trimming cut 4 bases from V and 4 bases from J; bases unmatched to any gene: 8. The length of the CDR3 is 15 residues. Germline V gene lookup returns CDR1 SGHRS and CDR2 YFSETQ.

The V and J genes are TRBV6-5 and TRBJ2-1; no definite D call. The V gene lost 0 bases and the J gene lost 4 bases, with 4 bases spanning the gap. This CDR3 is built from 13 residues. Looked up from germline, CDR1 is MNHEY and CDR2 is SVGAGI. CDR3 sequence reads: CASSYSRYNEQFF. The CDR3 DNA sequence: TGTGCCAGCAGTTACTCTAGATACAATGAGCAGTTCTTC.

The chain joins TRBV6-6 to TRBJ1-1; tentatively, D is TRBD1 (5 bases). Trimming stripped 6 bases from V and 2 bases from J, with 13 bases between. The length of the CDR3 is 14 residues. Looked up from germline, CDR1 is MNHNY and CDR2 is SVGAGI (reference sequence). CDR3: CASSRGGTNTEAFF. Written as DNA, the CDR3 is TGTGCCAGCAGCCGCGGGGGGACTAACACTGAAGCTTTCTTT.

The genes are TRBV6-5 and TRBJ2-7; 9 nucleotides match TRBD1. Per germline, CDR1 MNHEY and CDR2 SVGAGI. Trimming cost V 5 bases and J 4 bases; bases outside gene matches: 3. The CDR3 contains 13 residues. The CDR3: CASSRGQGYEQYF. In nucleotides, the CDR3 is TGTGCCAGCAGTCGGGGACAGGGATACGAGCAGTACTTC.

The chain couples TRBV5-1 to TRBJ1-1, with D perhaps TRBD1 (5 bases). With 0 bases removed from V and 3 bases from J, the gap between germline ends came to 6 bases. CDR3 size: 13 residues. Germline V gene sequence: CDR1 SGHRS, CDR2 YFSETQ. CDR3 DNA sequence: TGCGCCAGCAGCTTGGTAGGGGACACTGAAGCTTTCTTT. It translates to CASSLVGDTEAFF.

The CDR3 sequence: CASSGPTSGSSYNEQFF. CDR3 sequence (DNA): TGTGCCAGCAGTGGCCCGACTAGCGGAAGCTCCTACAATGAGCAGTTCTTC. The chain combines TRBV6-1 with TRBJ2-1; 9 positions match TRBD2. J gave up 0 bases and V 4 bases, and 7 bases lay outside the gene matches. Per germline, CDR1 MNHNS and CDR2 SASEGT. The CDR3 sequence is 17 residues long.

The chain joins TRBV6-5 to TRBJ1-2; 11 positions match TRBD1. Germline trimming cut 3 bases from V and 4 bases from J; bases unmatched to any gene: 4. This CDR3 contains 15 residues. Germline V lookup: CDR1 MNHEY, CDR2 SVGAGI. This CDR3 reads CASSYGTGGLYGYTF. The CDR3 DNA sequence: TGTGCCAGCAGTTATGGGACAGGGGGTCTCTATGGCTACACCTTC.

The chain couples TRBV2 to TRBJ2-2; D is ambiguous. Trimming stripped 6 bases from V and 3 bases from J, with 2 bases between. The V gene's germline CDR1 is SNHLY and CDR2 FYNNEI. There are 11 residues in the CDR3. CDR3 sequence (DNA): TGTGCCAGCAGCTACACCGGGGAGCTGTTTTTT. Its translation: CASSYTGELFF. Using reference TRBV2 and TRBJ2-2 for the parts outside the CDR3, the full variable domain is EPEVTQTPSHQVTQMGQEVILRCVPISNHLYFYWYRQILGQKVEFLVSFYNNEISEKSEIFDDQFSVERPDGSNFTLKIRSTKLEDSAMYFCASSYTGELFFGEGSRLTVL.

The chain has TRBV9 and TRBJ2-1; tentative D call: TRBD2 (6 bases). CDR3 length: 15 residues. V was pared by 4 bases and J by 8 bases, with 19 bases between. Germline V gene data show CDR1 as SGDLS and CDR2 as YYNGEE. The DNA for the CDR3 is TGTGCCAGCAGCACAGAGGGGACTGCTTTGGATGAGCAGTTCTTC. This codes for CASSTEGTALDEQFF.

The rearrangement joins TRBV30 to TRBJ2-7, with TRBD2 matching over 13 bases. CDR1 and CDR2 (germline): GTSNPN, SVGIG (reference sequence). This CDR3 is 15 amino acids long. V lost 3 bases, J lost 2 bases, and 4 bases stayed unmatched. The CDR3 loop reads CAWRPGLAGTYEQYF. Here the CDR3 DNA reads TGTGCCTGGAGACCGGGACTAGCGGGAACCTACGAGCAGTACTTC.

This rearrangement joins TRBV13 to TRBJ2-7; D possibly corresponds to TRBD1 (5 bases). Trimming took 1 base from V and 4 from J, leaving 17 bases between them. This CDR3 spans 16 amino acids. Germline CDR1 is PRHDT and CDR2 is FYEKMQ (reference sequence). In DNA, the CDR3 is TGTGCCAGCAGCTTAGAGAGTCTGGGGCCGAAATACGAGCAGTACTTC. Translating it yields CASSLESLGPKYEQYF.

The chain has TRBV27 and TRBJ2-1; 7 nucleotides align to TRBD1. The ends lost 6 bases at V and 4 bases at J; junction bases unmatched: 18. The CDR3 covers 18 residues. Per the germline V gene, CDR1 is MNHEY and CDR2 is SMNVEV (reference sequence). DNA for the CDR3: TGTGCCAGCAGCCAAAGGGGTGACAGGGCGGTATGGTACAATGAGCAGTTCTTC. It encodes CASSQRGDRAVWYNEQFF.

The chain couples TRBV5-1 to TRBJ2-7; possible D gene TRBD1, 6 bases. The CDR3 has 15 residues. Between the trimmed V and J ends, which lost 4 bases and 5 bases, there was a span of 19 bases. Germline CDR1 reads SGHRS; CDR2 reads YFSETQ. The DNA of the CDR3 is TGCGCCAGCAGCCCCACAGGGATGTCTGGCAACGAGCAGTACTTC. Residues: CASSPTGMSGNEQYF.

This chain connects TRBV23-1 to TRBJ2-1; 7 bases map to TRBD2. TRBV23-1 is noted as an ORF with a role that remains uncertain. V shed 9 bases and J 4 bases; nucleotides not matched to a gene: 15. This CDR3 has 16 amino acids. CDR3 in DNA: TGCGCCAGGTCATGGCTTGGGCTAGCGGCTTACAATGAGCAGTTCTTC. Its protein is CARSWLGLAAYNEQFF.

The chain has TRBV9 and TRBJ2-2, with 9 bases lining up with TRBD2. V lost 0 bases to trimming and J lost 4 bases; unmatched junction nucleotides: 7. CDR3 length equals 17 residues. Germline CDR1 reads SGDLS; CDR2 reads YYNGEE. CDR3 bases: TGTGCCAGCAGCGTAGATCAAGCGGGAGGACGCACCGGGGAGCTGTTTTTT. Its translation is CASSVDQAGGRTGELFF.

The rearrangement joins TRBV6-1 to TRBJ2-7; 13 bases match TRBD2. This CDR3 contains 16 residues. Germline CDR1 and CDR2: MNHNS and SASEGT. J was trimmed by 3 bases and V by 3 bases; bases with no gene match: 5. CDR3: CASSDWGLAGFYEQYF. The CDR3 bases are TGTGCCAGCAGTGACTGGGGACTAGCGGGATTCTACGAGCAGTACTTC.

The V and J genes are TRBV7-7 and TRBJ2-7; tentative D call: TRBD1 (6 bases). V gave up 3 bases and J gave up 3 bases, with 12 bases separating them. CDR3 length equals 14 residues. Germline V lookup: CDR1 SSHAT, CDR2 FNYEAQ (reference sequence). CDR3 coding DNA: TGTGCCAGCAGCTTGCGGCCAGGGGACTACGAGCAGTACTTC. Its protein product is CASSLRPGDYEQYF.